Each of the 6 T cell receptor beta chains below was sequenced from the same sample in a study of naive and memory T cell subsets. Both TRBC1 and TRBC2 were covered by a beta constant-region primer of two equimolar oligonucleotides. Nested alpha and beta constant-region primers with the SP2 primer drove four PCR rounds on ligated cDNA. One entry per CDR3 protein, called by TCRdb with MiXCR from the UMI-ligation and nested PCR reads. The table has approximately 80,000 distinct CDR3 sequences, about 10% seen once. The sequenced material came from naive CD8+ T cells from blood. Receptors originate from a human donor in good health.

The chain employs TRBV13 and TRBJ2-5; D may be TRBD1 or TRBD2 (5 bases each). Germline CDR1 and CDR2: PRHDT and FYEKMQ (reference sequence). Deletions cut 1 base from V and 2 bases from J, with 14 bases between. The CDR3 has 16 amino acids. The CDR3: CASSLEGRERQETQYF. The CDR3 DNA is TGTGCCAGCAGCTTAGAAGGCAGGGAGCGACAAGAGACCCAGTACTTC. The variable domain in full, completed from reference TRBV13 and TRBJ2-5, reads AAGVIQSPRHLIKEKRETATLKCYPIPRHDTVYWYQQGPGQDPQFLISFYEKMQSDKGSIPDRFSAQQFSDYHSELNMSSLELGDSALYFCASSLEGRERQETQYFGPGTRLLVL.

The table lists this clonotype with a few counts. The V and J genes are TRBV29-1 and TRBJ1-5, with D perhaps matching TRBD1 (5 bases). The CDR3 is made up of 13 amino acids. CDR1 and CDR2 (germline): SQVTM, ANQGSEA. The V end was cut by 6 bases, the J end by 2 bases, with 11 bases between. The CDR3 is CSVDTGGNQPQHF. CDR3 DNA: TGCAGCGTGGATACAGGAGGCAATCAGCCCCAGCATTTT. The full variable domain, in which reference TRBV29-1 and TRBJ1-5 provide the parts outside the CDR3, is SAVISQKPSRDICQRGTSLTIQCQVDSQVTMMFWYRQQPGQSLTLIATANQGSEATYESGFVIDKFPISRPNLTFSTLTVSNMSPEDSSIYLCSVDTGGNQPQHFGDGTRLSIL.

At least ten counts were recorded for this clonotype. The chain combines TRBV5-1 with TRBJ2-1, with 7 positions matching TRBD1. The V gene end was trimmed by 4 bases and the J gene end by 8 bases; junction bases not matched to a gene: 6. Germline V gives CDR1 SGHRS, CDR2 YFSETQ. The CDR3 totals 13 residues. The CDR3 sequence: CASSTTGAHEQFF. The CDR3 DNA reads TGCGCCAGCAGCACTACAGGGGCCCATGAGCAGTTCTTC. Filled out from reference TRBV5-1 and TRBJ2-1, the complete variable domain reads KAGVTQTPRYLIKTRGQQVTLSCSPISGHRSVSWYQQTPGQGLQFLFEYFSETQRNKGNFPGRFSGRQFSNSRSEMNVSTLELGDSALYLCASSTTGAHEQFFGPGTRLTVL.

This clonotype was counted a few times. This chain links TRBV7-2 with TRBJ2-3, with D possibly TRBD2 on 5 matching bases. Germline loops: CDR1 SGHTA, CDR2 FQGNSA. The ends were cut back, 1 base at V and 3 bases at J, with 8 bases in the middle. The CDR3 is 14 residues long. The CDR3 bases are TGTGCCAGCAGCTTAGTGGAGCGGACAGATACGCAGTATTTT. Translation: CASSLVERTDTQYF. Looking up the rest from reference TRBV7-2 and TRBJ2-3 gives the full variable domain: GAGVSQSPSNKVTEKGKDVELRCDPISGHTALYWYRQSLGQGLEFLIYFQGNSAPDKSGLPSDRFSAERTGGSVSTLTIQRTQQEDSAVYLCASSLVERTDTQYFGPGTRLTVL.

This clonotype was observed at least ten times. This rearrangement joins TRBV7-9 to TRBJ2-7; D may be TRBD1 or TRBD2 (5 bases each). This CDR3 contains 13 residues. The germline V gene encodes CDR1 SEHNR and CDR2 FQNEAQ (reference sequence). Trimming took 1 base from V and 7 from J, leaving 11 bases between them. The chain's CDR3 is CASSLGVEGEQYF. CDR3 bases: TGTGCCAGCAGCTTAGGGGTAGAGGGGGAGCAGTACTTC.

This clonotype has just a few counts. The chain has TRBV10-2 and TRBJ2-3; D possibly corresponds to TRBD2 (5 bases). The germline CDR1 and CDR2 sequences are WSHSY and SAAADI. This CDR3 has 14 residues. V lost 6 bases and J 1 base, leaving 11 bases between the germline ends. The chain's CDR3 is CASRLGSGTDTQYF. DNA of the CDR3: TGCGCCAGCAGACTAGGTTCCGGCACAGATACGCAGTATTTT.